A single sample is the source of the 30 T cell receptor beta chains below, sequenced in a study of T cells expressing NK-cell markers. Reanalyzing the 5' RACE reads, TCRdb keeps one entry per CDR3 protein, without DNA. The table lists about 390,000 distinct CDR3 sequences, with approximately 11% in the top ten. Material: blood T cells: a sorted CD56 or NKG2C T cell subset, CD4+ or CD8+ T cells, or bulk PBMC T cells (not recorded which). The receptors shown here come from a woman in her forties or fifties in good health.

The J gene is TRBJ1-2, the V gene TRBV29-1. Germline V CDR1 and CDR2: SQVTM, ANQGSEA. The CDR3 has 14 residues. CDR3: CSVDLPGTIYGYTF.

The chain links TRBV19 to TRBJ1-1; TCRdb's D gene call, TRBD1, goes unchecked for lack of DNA. The CDR3 has 16 amino acids. The V gene's germline CDR1 is LNHDA and CDR2 SQIVND (reference sequence). This chain's CDR3 is CASNRDGQALNTEAFF.

The CDR3 region is CSYDLRGGREETQYF. The chain carries TRBV20-1 and TRBJ2-5; the D gene TCRdb calls, TRBD2, cannot be checked with no DNA. Germline assignment: CDR1 DFQATT and CDR2 SNEGSKA (reference sequence). This CDR3 has 15 amino acids.

The V gene is TRBV20-1, the J gene TRBJ1-1. The V gene's germline CDR1 is DFQATT and CDR2 SNEGSKA (reference sequence). The CDR3 covers 12 residues. The CDR3 sequence: CSARVSVTEAFF.

The chain recombines TRBV20-1 with TRBJ1-5; TCRdb returns TRBD1, unconfirmable since there is no DNA. Per the germline V gene, CDR1 is DFQATT and CDR2 is SNEGSKA (reference sequence). The CDR3 runs to 14 residues. CDR3: CSARDRDTNQPQHF.

The genes are TRBV5-1 and TRBJ1-3; the D call from TCRdb, TRBD1, cannot be confirmed without DNA. Germline V gene lookup returns CDR1 SGHRS and CDR2 YFSETQ. The length of the CDR3 is 16 residues. Here the CDR3 reads CASRSAGTTRGNTIYF.

J is TRBJ1-3 and V is TRBV7-9. This CDR3 is 17 amino acids long. In germline, CDR1 is SEHNR, CDR2 FQNEAQ (reference sequence). CDR3 region: CASSLSGRRWSGNTIYF.

This chain uses TRBV28 with TRBJ2-3; TCRdb reports TRBD2, a call that lacks DNA to check it against. CDR3 length: 20 amino acids. The germline V gene has CDR1 MDHEN and CDR2 SYDVKM. The CDR3 loop reads CASSPTGTSGRRVFTDTQYF. The full variable domain, in which reference TRBV28 and TRBJ2-3 provide the parts outside the CDR3, is DVKVTQSSRYLVKRTGEKVFLECVQDMDHENMFWYRQDPGLGLRLIYFSYDVKMKEKGDIPEGYSVSREKKERFSLILESASTNQTSMYLCASSPTGTSGRRVFTDTQYFGPGTRLTVL.

V is TRBV12-3 or TRBV12-4 and J is TRBJ1-5; TCRdb names TRBD1, which stays unverified in the absence of DNA. CDR3 size: 14 residues. CDR3 protein: CASSRPGEPQPQHF.

The chain employs TRBV27 and TRBJ2-3; the D gene TCRdb calls, TRBD2, cannot be checked with no DNA. The CDR3 totals 15 residues. Germline CDR1 MNHEY, CDR2 SMNVEV (reference sequence). This CDR3 is CASSNRDYRVDTQYF.

The rearrangement links TRBV5-1 to TRBJ2-3; TCRdb's D call of TRBD1 is untestable without DNA. From germline, CDR1 is SGHRS and CDR2 YFSETQ. The CDR3 covers 17 residues. This chain's CDR3 is CASSPNPTGLRADTQYF.

This chain joins TRBV3-1 and TRBJ2-3; lacking DNA, the TRBD1 call made by TCRdb goes unchecked. CDR3 size: 17 residues. Germline assignment: CDR1 LGHDT and CDR2 YNNKEL (reference sequence). CDR3: CASNGDPWEGSTDTQYF.

This chain connects TRBV4-1 to TRBJ2-3; the TCRdb call, TRBD2, lacks DNA for checking. The CDR3 length is 17 residues. The germline V gene has CDR1 MGHRA and CDR2 YSYEKL. CDR3 amino acids: CASSQDRGAGGIDTQYF.

The genes are TRBV5-1 and TRBJ2-1; TCRdb calls TRBD2, which cannot be checked without DNA. Germline CDR1 SGHRS, CDR2 YFSETQ. This CDR3 has 18 residues. The CDR3 loop is CASSLINSGVSSYNEQFF.

V is TRBV7-9 and J is TRBJ2-7; TCRdb's D gene call, TRBD1, goes unchecked for lack of DNA. Germline lookup yields CDR1 SEHNR and CDR2 FQNEAQ (reference sequence). The CDR3 is made up of 15 amino acids. This CDR3 reads CASSPTGDRAYEQYF.

The V gene is TRBV10-1, the J gene TRBJ1-1; TCRdb designates TRBD1, a call that cannot be tested without DNA. This CDR3 is built from 13 residues. The germline CDR1 and CDR2 sequences are WNHNN and SYGVQD (reference sequence). The CDR3 sequence: CASSGQTNTEAFF.

The J gene is TRBJ2-1, the V gene TRBV5-1; TCRdb designates TRBD2, a call that cannot be tested without DNA. There are 16 residues in the CDR3. Germline lookup yields CDR1 SGHRS and CDR2 YFSETQ. Here the CDR3 reads CASSLVGLAGGGEQFF.

V and J are TRBV24-1 and TRBJ1-5; TCRdb returns TRBD1, unconfirmable since there is no DNA. CDR3 length equals 16 residues. Germline V gives CDR1 KGHDR, CDR2 SFDVKD. The CDR3 loop is CATSDNRDRDNQPQHF.

The rearrangement links TRBV7-2 to TRBJ2-5; the D call from TCRdb, TRBD2, cannot be confirmed without DNA. Germline V gives CDR1 SGHTA, CDR2 FQGNSA. CDR3 length equals 16 residues. CDR3: CASSSHRVGGGGTQYF.

The chain carries TRBV7-2 and TRBJ2-5; TCRdb designates TRBD1, a call that cannot be tested without DNA. The CDR3 spans 13 residues. Germline loops: CDR1 SGHTA, CDR2 FQGNSA. Here the CDR3 reads CASRTAGLETQYF.

The V gene is TRBV20-1, the J gene TRBJ2-1; the D gene TCRdb calls, TRBD1, cannot be checked with no DNA. Germline V gene data show CDR1 as DFQATT and CDR2 as SNEGSKA (reference sequence). The CDR3 has 15 residues. CDR3 sequence: CSARLGGGILDEQFF.

The V gene is TRBV10-3, the J gene TRBJ2-1; the D call from TCRdb, TRBD1, cannot be confirmed without DNA. CDR1 and CDR2 from the germline V gene are ENHRY and SYGVKD. The CDR3 runs to 13 residues. CDR3 in amino acids: CAITTGKGDEQFF.

V and J are TRBV12-3 or TRBV12-4 and TRBJ2-2; TCRdb proposes TRBD1, but this gene call is untestable without DNA. CDR3 size: 15 residues. Here the CDR3 reads CASSAGTTNTGELFF.

V gene TRBV2 combines with J gene TRBJ1-5. The CDR3 spans 16 residues. Germline V gives CDR1 SNHLY, CDR2 FYNNEI. The CDR3 loop reads CASSSGKGPYGQPQHF.

The CDR3 sequence: CASSSDISYEQYF. V usage is TRBV2 and J usage is TRBJ2-7. This CDR3 is built from 13 residues. The germline CDR1 and CDR2 sequences are SNHLY and FYNNEI.

This rearrangement joins TRBV11-2 to TRBJ1-1; TCRdb's D gene call, TRBD1, goes unchecked for lack of DNA. This CDR3 contains 14 residues. CDR1 is SGHAT, CDR2 FQNNGV, per germline. CDR3 loop: CASSLGHTNTEAFF. The full variable domain, completed using reference TRBV11-2 and TRBJ1-1, is EAGVAQSPRYKIIEKRQSVAFWCNPISGHATLYWYQQILGQGPKLLIQFQNNGVVDDSQLPKDRFSAERLKGVDSTLKIQPAKLEDSAVYLCASSLGHTNTEAFFGQGTRLTVV.

The chain uses TRBV20-1 and TRBJ2-1; the TCRdb D gene call, TRBD1, has no DNA to confirm it. Germline V CDR1 and CDR2: DFQATT, SNEGSKA (reference sequence). The CDR3 covers 15 residues. CDR3 residues: CSARGGTASYNEQFF.

This sequence joins TRBV12-3 or TRBV12-4 and TRBJ1-4; TCRdb designates TRBD1, a call that cannot be tested without DNA. The CDR3 has 15 amino acids. The CDR3 here is CASRVGAATNEKLFF.

This rearrangement joins TRBV24-1 to TRBJ2-2; the TRBD2 assignment by TCRdb is unverifiable without DNA. This CDR3 is 14 amino acids long. The germline CDR1 and CDR2 sequences are KGHDR and SFDVKD. CDR3: CATKAGVDTGELFF.

V gene TRBV6-6 combines with J gene TRBJ1-3. In germline, CDR1 is MNHNY, CDR2 SVGAGI (reference sequence). This CDR3 has 15 amino acids. This chain's CDR3 is CASSTLQGSGNTIYF.